One T cell receptor beta chain is described in this entry. The data derive from a study of CD8 T cells in Susac syndrome. Germline V CDR1 and CDR2: DFQATT, SNEGSKA (reference sequence). CDR3 size: 13 residues. The J segment lost 4 bases and the V segment lost 3 bases, leaving 3 bases of the junction unmatched. When the RNA was reverse transcribed, random hexamers were used with an input of about 0.5 to 1 ug. TCRdb used MiXCR to reprocess the immunoSEQ multiplex PCR reads, holding one entry per CDR3 protein. This table has around 170,000 distinct CDR3 sequences, approximately 94% appearing once. The material sequenced was CD4+ T cells from PBMCs. The sequence derives from a human donor with Susac syndrome. The chain couples TRBV20-1 to TRBJ2-3, with 8 bases fitting TRBD2. The CDR3 is CSARRGVADTQYF. The CDR3 DNA sequence: TGCAGTGCTAGGCGGGGGGTTGCAGATACGCAGTATTTT.